This T cell receptor beta chain is from a study of T cell responses to AZD1222 COVID-19 vaccine. With 4 bases clipped from V and 6 bases from J, the junction kept 8 bases outside the gene matches. From germline, CDR1 is MDHEN and CDR2 SYDVKM. The CDR3 has 14 amino acids. Concerning this clone: Its antigen is unknown.

Study-wide points: Two AZD1222 administrations were followed by greater Spike-specific TCR breadth and depth.

Here immunoSEQ multiplex PCR was the method, and the copy in TCRdb shows in-frame clones only, minus some. The data hold roughly 100,000 clones, with 90% observed a single time. Source: peripheral blood, taken on day 0 of AZD1222 vaccination. V is TRBV28 and J is TRBJ2-7; 8 nucleotides match TRBD1. The clonotype was recovered from an adult in good health. The CDR3 region is CASSSGDRPREQYF. As DNA, the CDR3 is TGTGCCAGCAGTTCGGGGGACAGGCCTCGCGAGCAGTACTTC.